The clone carrying this TCR beta chain was picked up many times. Its antigen is currently unknown. Those patients picked for sequencing had displayed CD8+CD57+ cell expansion on flow cytometry. Patients had undergone no therapy by the time their blood was sampled. This entry belongs to a study of CD8+CD57+ T cells in acquired aplastic anemia. For the study at large: Sorted CD4+ and CD8+ cells yielded roughly 3.1 ug of DNA on average. Points from the study as a whole: Both patients and controls carried the same twenty-nine CD8+ CDR3 sequences.

The study profiled TCR beta VDJ and CDR3 using genomic DNA as template. TCRdb analysed the reads with MiXCR anew, one entry per CDR3 protein. The sample includes about 240,000 distinct CDR3 sequences, more than 45% seen only once; the top ten take roughly 8%. The CDR3 has 16 amino acids. Per the germline V gene, CDR1 is PRHDT and CDR2 is FYEKMQ (reference sequence). V lost 0 bases and J 0 bases, leaving 9 bases between the germline ends. Sequencing used sorted CD4+, CD8+, or CD8+CD57+ T cells (not recorded which) from PBMCs. The TCR was taken from a human donor with aplastic anemia. This sequence joins TRBV13 and TRBJ1-3, with unresolved D. CDR3 region: CASSLGGTSSGNTIYF. CDR3 coding DNA: TGTGCCAGCAGCTTAGGAGGCACCAGCTCTGGAAACACCATATATTTT.